This TCR beta chain was documented in a study of T cell repertoires in cytomegalovirus infection. Study-wide background: From public TCR beta signatures came an indication of both CMV infection and matching HLA type. Overall study findings and caveats: The ex vivo response showed dominance by HLA-C-restricted CMV-specific TCR beta clonotypes. The cumulative frequency of public TCR beta families identified carriers of CMV plus the relevant HLA.

The V gene's germline CDR1 is MNHNS and CDR2 SASEGT. The V end was cut by 0 bases, the J end by 7 bases, with 6 bases between. The CDR3 consists of 13 residues. This clonotype was counted a few times. Antigen unknown. TCRdb reanalysed the reads using MiXCR and keeps one entry per CDR3 protein. The profile covers roughly 720,000 distinct CDR3 sequences, with roughly 35% appearing a single time and 2.5% to 3.5% taken by the ten largest. The sample was PBMCs. This chain links TRBV6-1 with TRBJ1-4; D unclear. The TCR comes from a human donor in good health (CMV status not recorded). Some clones in this sample may be carry-over from other donors' samples. CDR3 in amino acids: CASSEAQTEKLFF. The CDR3 DNA follows: TGTGCCAGCAGTGAAGCTCAAACTGAAAAACTGTTTTTT.